The next 20 T cell receptor beta chains were all read from a single sample in a study of blood T cell repertoires in COVID-19. The table came from immunoSEQ multiplex PCR; TCRdb's copy has only in-frame clones and leaves some out. The sample gives around 150,000 clones, about nine tenths of which show up once; roughly a tenth is in the top ten. Sequencing used peripheral blood. All receptors come from a man between 45 and 60 years old with active or convalescent COVID-19.

This sequence joins TRBV19 and TRBJ1-5; 7 positions agree with TRBD1. The CDR3 loop spans 15 amino acids. Trimming took 5 bases from V and 0 from J; bases not matched to a gene: 4. Germline V gene lookup returns CDR1 LNHDA and CDR2 SQIVND (reference sequence). For the CDR3, the DNA is TGTGCCAGTAGTTGGGGGACAGCTAGCAATCAGCCCCAGCATTTT. This encodes CASSWGTASNQPQHF.

V gene TRBV18 combines with J gene TRBJ1-1; D remains ambiguous. This CDR3 spans 14 amino acids. Germline V gene lookup returns CDR1 KGHSH and CDR2 LQKENI. V gave up 2 bases and J gave up 0 bases, with 7 bases separating them. The CDR3 loop reads CASSPSGLNTEAFF. CDR3 bases: TGTGCCAGCTCACCAAGCGGCCTGAACACTGAAGCTTTCTTT.

This chain connects TRBV5-5 to TRBJ2-7; D uncertain. Germline V lookup: CDR1 SGHKS, CDR2 YYEKEE (reference sequence). V lost 4 bases and J lost 1, with 3 bases in between. The CDR3 loop spans 11 amino acids. CDR3: CASSRSYEQYF. CDR3 in DNA: TGTGCCAGCAGCCGTTCCTACGAGCAGTACTTC.

The CDR3 nucleotides read TGTGCCAGCAGCCCGCCGGGACAGGGGGGTTCCTACGGCTACACCTTC. Protein sequence: CASSPPGQGGSYGYTF. This chain uses TRBV7-2 with TRBJ1-2; TRBD1 matches 11 bases. V was pared by 5 bases and J by 8 bases, with 13 bases of the junction left unmatched. Germline CDR1 is SGHTA and CDR2 is FQGNSA. The CDR3 is made up of 16 amino acids.

The chain carries TRBV10-1 and TRBJ2-6; D possibly corresponds to TRBD2 (5 bases). With 4 bases removed from V and 0 bases from J, the gap between germline ends came to 7 bases. Germline V gene data show CDR1 as WNHNN and CDR2 as SYGVQD (reference sequence). The CDR3 has 15 amino acids. Here the CDR3 reads CASSAGFSGANVLTF. The CDR3 DNA sequence: TGCGCCAGCAGTGCGGGGTTCTCTGGGGCCAACGTCCTGACTTTC.

This sequence joins TRBV12-3 or TRBV12-4 and TRBJ1-1, with a possible D match to TRBD1 (5 bases). The CDR3 sequence is 12 residues long. V was cut by 7 bases and J by 6 bases, with 12 bases left in between. The CDR3, as DNA: TGTGCCAGCACCAGACAGTTATCTGAAGCTTTCTTT. Translation gives CASTRQLSEAFF.

The V call is TRBV28, the J call TRBJ2-3; D is ambiguous. CDR3 size: 16 residues. Trimming pared 3 bases from V and 0 bases from J, leaving 13 bases between. Germline V gene data show CDR1 as MDHEN and CDR2 as SYDVKM. CDR3 sequence reads: CASSLVGSPSTDTQYF. The CDR3 nucleotides read TGTGCCAGCAGTTTGGTTGGCTCGCCGAGCACAGATACGCAGTATTTT.

The chain couples TRBV9 to TRBJ2-2; D might be TRBD1 (6 bases). The CDR3 contains 15 residues. The V end was cut by 3 bases, the J end by 1 base, with 10 bases between. Germline CDR1 is SGDLS and CDR2 is YYNGEE. CDR3 in DNA: TGTGCCAGCAGCGCCCAGGGACAGAACACCGGGGAGCTGTTTTTT. Its protein product is CASSAQGQNTGELFF.

The J gene is TRBJ1-5, the V gene TRBV10-1; 8 positions agree with TRBD1. This CDR3 has 18 residues. The germline CDR1 and CDR2 sequences are WNHNN and SYGVQD (reference sequence). V lost 3 bases and J lost 2; bases outside the gene matches: 12. The CDR3 spells CASSDLRTGWQGNQPQHF. The DNA for the CDR3 is TGCGCCAGCAGTGACCTCCGGACAGGGTGGCAAGGCAATCAGCCCCAGCATTTT.

The chain combines TRBV7-3 with TRBJ1-3; tentative D call: TRBD1 (5 bases). The CDR3 is 16 amino acids. V shed 1 base and J shed 2 bases, with 12 bases lying between them. Germline lookup yields CDR1 SGHTA and CDR2 FQGTGA. The CDR3 loop is CASSLMGQGAGNTIYF. The CDR3 bases are TGTGCCAGCAGCTTAATGGGTCAGGGCGCTGGAAACACCATATATTTT. Full variable domain (rest looked up from reference TRBV7-3 and TRBJ1-3): GAGVSQTPSNKVTEKGKYVELRCDPISGHTALYWYRQSLGQGPEFLIYFQGTGAADDSGLPNDRFFAVRPEGSVSTLKIQRTERGDSAVYLCASSLMGQGAGNTIYFGEGSWLTVV.

The V and J genes are TRBV20-1 and TRBJ2-1; D unresolved. V was cut by 6 bases and J by 14 bases, with 14 bases left in between. Germline CDR1 reads DFQATT; CDR2 reads SNEGSKA (reference sequence). CDR3 length: 10 residues. CDR3 sequence: CSAKTAREFF. CDR3 coding DNA: TGCAGTGCGAAGACGGCACGGGAGTTCTTC.

The chain employs TRBV27 and TRBJ2-7, with TRBD1 identical over 10 bases. Germline values: CDR1 MNHEY, CDR2 SMNVEV (reference sequence). Trimming cost V 4 bases and J 9 bases; bases outside gene matches: 18. The CDR3 has 17 amino acids. CDR3 nucleotides: TGTGCCAGCAGTTCCTACACCTCGACAGGGGGCAAGGTGGGGCAGTACTTC. It codes for CASSSYTSTGGKVGQYF.

This chain links TRBV28 with TRBJ1-3, with a tentative D call TRBD1 (5 bases). The germline V and J ends were trimmed by 8 bases and 2 bases, with 10 bases remaining between them. The CDR3 spans 13 residues. Germline V gene data show CDR1 as MDHEN and CDR2 as SYDVKM. CDR3 loop: CASQAGPGNTIYF. The CDR3 nucleotides read TGTGCCAGCCAAGCAGGGCCTGGAAACACCATATATTTT. Looking up the rest from reference TRBV28 and TRBJ1-3 gives the full variable domain: DVKVTQSSRYLVKRTGEKVFLECVQDMDHENMFWYRQDPGLGLRLIYFSYDVKMKEKGDIPEGYSVSREKKERFSLILESASTNQTSMYLCASQAGPGNTIYFGEGSWLTVV.

The chain is built from TRBV11-2 and TRBJ2-7; 8 nucleotides match TRBD2. The CDR3 consists of 14 residues. The junction had 8 bases not matched to a gene; V was cut back by 6 bases and J by 4 bases. Germline CDR1 reads SGHAT; CDR2 reads FQNNGV. DNA for the CDR3: TGTGCCAGCAGACCAAAGCGGGAGAGTTACGAGCAGTACTTC. The encoded protein is CASRPKRESYEQYF.

The chain carries TRBV19 and TRBJ1-4, with 10 nucleotides matching TRBD1. The J segment lost 6 bases and the V segment lost 8 bases, leaving 9 bases of the junction unmatched. The CDR3 extends over 15 amino acids. Looked up from germline, CDR1 is LNHDA and CDR2 is SQIVND (reference sequence). The CDR3, as DNA: TGTGCCAGTGCGGGACAGGGGCGACGAGATGAAAAACTGTTTTTT. This encodes CASAGQGRRDEKLFF.

In its sample, this clone was seen once. J is TRBJ2-4 and V is TRBV5-5; possible D gene TRBD2, 6 bases. Germline values: CDR1 SGHKS, CDR2 YYEKEE (reference sequence). Trimming took off 5 bases at V and 10 bases at J, with 13 bases between the two ends. There are 12 residues in the CDR3. The CDR3: CASRGGSLIQYF. The CDR3 DNA follows: TGTGCCAGCAGGGGGGGATCTTTGATTCAGTACTTC.

This chain joins TRBV29-1 and TRBJ2-2, with TRBD2 identical over 11 bases. Losses at the gene ends were 6 bases for V and 6 bases for J; bases not matched to a gene: 6. The CDR3 has 14 amino acids. The germline gives CDR1 SQVTM, CDR2 ANQGSEA. The CDR3 region is CSVKLLAGAGELFF. CDR3 sequence (DNA): TGCAGCGTCAAGCTACTAGCGGGAGCCGGGGAGCTGTTTTTT.

The V and J genes are TRBV28 and TRBJ2-7; D is possibly TRBD1 (6 bases). The CDR3 spans 15 residues. Germline CDR1 and CDR2: MDHEN and SYDVKM. V lost 3 bases to trimming and J lost 0 bases, with 12 bases between them. The CDR3 nucleotides read TGTGCCAGCAGTTTGTCAGGGGCGAGCTCCTACGAGCAGTACTTC. Protein product: CASSLSGASSYEQYF.

The rearrangement uses TRBV7-3 and TRBJ2-7; TRBD1 agrees at 9 bases. This CDR3 is 14 amino acids long. The J segment lost 4 bases and the V segment lost 4 bases, leaving 5 bases of the junction unmatched. CDR1 and CDR2 (germline): SGHTA, FQGTGA. The chain's CDR3 is CASSSRDRAYEQYF. The DNA for the CDR3 is TGTGCCAGCAGCTCCCGGGACAGGGCGTACGAGCAGTACTTC.

The chain employs TRBV19 and TRBJ2-7; TRBD1 matches at 7 bases. Looked up from germline, CDR1 is LNHDA and CDR2 is SQIVND (reference sequence). The CDR3 loop spans 14 amino acids. J gave up 0 bases and V 4 bases, and 3 bases lay outside the gene matches. The CDR3 here is CASSTWDSSYEQYF. Written as DNA, the CDR3 is TGTGCCAGTAGTACCTGGGACAGCTCCTACGAGCAGTACTTC.